The source of this T cell receptor beta chain is a study of CD8 T cells in Susac syndrome (dated by TCRdb to the late 2010s). With respect to the entire study: Of the Susac syndrome patients who were sequenced, more than five had clinically active disease and roughly eight were in clinical remission. Repertoire sequencing was used to test whether CD8+ T cell activation and differentiation in Susac syndrome was antigen driven. Susac syndrome patients were therapy-naive, on corticosteroids (some also receiving IVIg), or on IVIg alone at blood withdrawal.

Results and caveats for the whole study, not just this receptor: The CD4+ T cell repertoire of patients with Susac syndrome showed no detectable clonal expansion. The number of individuals in the TCR sequencing and HLA analysis was acknowledged as relatively small.

Points on this clonotype: The clone's antigen remains unknown. Base quality data are lacking; no much larger clone is found one base away.

Per the germline V gene, SGDLS is the CDR1 and YYNGEE is the CDR2. V and J are trimmed by 0 bases and 2 bases, and the gene matches miss 11 bases of the junction. The cysteine opens and the phenylalanine closes a CDR3 of 19 amino acids. The retained sequence is limited to the CDR3, 57 bases, with the frame set at the first base. Peripheral blood CD8+ and CD4+ T cells from healthy donors, Susac syndrome patients and multiple sclerosis patients were profiled using high-throughput TCR beta sequencing. Susac syndrome patients met recently defined diagnostic criteria for definite or probable disease. Bulk CD8+ and CD4+ T cells were purified by magnetic negative isolation, whereas CD8+ TEMRA cells were enriched by FACS. Blood was collected in EDTA tubes and processed within 24 hours, with PBMCs isolated through density gradient centrifugation. PBMCs destined for TCR sequencing were cryopreserved in liquid nitrogen and later thawed in a 37 °C water bath. The sorted or isolated CD4+, CD8+ and CD8+ TEMRA cells had a purity of 90% or higher.

RNA was extracted using the RNeasy kit, and about 0.45 to 1 ug of the RNA was reverse transcribed with random hexamers. TCR beta CDR3 regions were amplified with the immunoSEQ multiplex PCR assay covering 54 Vbeta and 13 Jbeta segments. PCR amplification bias was corrected by using a synthetic template baseline for primer optimization and computational correction. The study's processing was this. Reads were assigned to V, D and J genes according to IMGT and analyzed in immunoSEQ Analyzer, with only productive sequences retained. To calculate clonality, Shannon entropy was normalized by log2 of the number of productive unique sequences and then subtracted from one. Public and private clones were assessed among the 100 most prevalent clones of each patient and control. Susac-specific clones were defined as absent from healthy and MS cohorts, some 1,000 published viral clones and other ImmuneACCESS disease sequences. Through fastp at Q25 and MiXCR, TCRdb rebuilt clones from the public reads, retaining in-frame beta chains. Records with the same CDR3 protein are collapsed into one entry carrying the most frequent genes and DNA. The V and J calls and clone size come from TCRdb's table, not from the authors' own analysis. Within this sample are over 150,000 distinct CDR3 sequences, with 95% to 97% of them counted one time only. The top ten clones comprise 0.1% to 0.15% of the sample.

The sequenced material came from CD4+ T cells from PBMCs. The chain was built from TRBV9 and TRBJ2-1; a stretch of 10 junction bases matches TRBD2. This clonotype originated in a human donor with Susac syndrome. In nucleotide form, the sequence is TGTGCCAGCAGCGTAGGGGGATCTAGCGGGGGCCCCACCTACAATGAGCAGTTCTTC. It encodes CASSVGGSSGGPTYNEQFF.